This TCR beta chain was observed in a study of CD8 T cells in ankylosing spondylitis. General study results and limits: There was a TCR beta motif, made of fewer than 10 highly homologous variants, that appeared characteristic of ankylosing spondylitis blood. Within matched ankylosing spondylitis synovial fluid, disease-linked clones were reportedly significantly enriched.

The CDR3 is made up of 13 amino acids. Trimming removed 7 bases from V and 5 bases from J, with 15 bases in between. Germline V gene sequence: CDR1 MNHNS, CDR2 SASEGT. Details on this clonotype: The target antigen is unknown.

Each CDR3 protein gets one entry after TCRdb re-called the 5' RACE reads with MiXCR. The table records 700,000 or so distinct CDR3 sequences, under 20% of them present only once. V is TRBV6-1 and J is TRBJ2-7; maybe TRBD1 (5 bases). Sequenced sample: blood, either unsorted or a sorted T cell fraction (not recorded which). This clonotype originated in a male donor with ankylosing spondylitis. The CDR3 spells CASKGQGLNEQYF. The CDR3 DNA follows: TGTGCCAGCAAGGGGCAGGGATTGAACGAGCAGTACTTC.